One T cell receptor (beta chain) is described in this entry. For TCR beta libraries, roughly 2.2 micrograms of genomic DNA were obtained from cryopreserved PBMCs. These data belong to a study of cytotoxic CD8 clonotypes in ibrutinib-treated CLL. CDR3 length equals 15 residues. Germline V lookup: CDR1 SNHLY, CDR2 FYNNEI. Unmatched junction bases numbered 6, after V lost 8 bases and J lost 1 base. Produced via immunoSEQ multiplex PCR; TCRdb's table is partial and in-frame only. Among fewer than 55,000 clones listed, around 60% were seen once. Sequences were derived from PBMCs, sampled after 24 months of ibrutinib treatment. This chain links TRBV2 with TRBJ2-3; 10 bases map to TRBD2. The receptor was isolated from a human donor with chronic lymphocytic leukemia. The DNA of the CDR3 is TGTGCCAGCCACCTCCTAGCGGGGGGCACAGATACGCAGTATTTT. Encoded protein: CASHLLAGGTDTQYF.